The present T cell receptor beta chain was sequenced within a study of T-cell reconstitution after alpha-beta-depleted transplantation in children. As it was prepared, the TCRbeta library received unique molecular identifiers. One entry per CDR3 protein results from TCRdb running MiXCR on the PCR reads. The repertoire holds hundreds of thousands of distinct CDR3 sequences, with 10% to 15% as singletons. The CDR3 has 13 amino acids. From germline, CDR1 is DFQATT and CDR2 SNEGSKA (reference sequence). This sample comprised PBMCs, mostly from graft donor cells, obtained 360 days after TCRalphabeta/CD19-depleted stem cell transplant. The TCR was taken from a male patient aged 10-17 years who had a stem cell transplant for acute myeloid leukemia, so the T cells may come from the graft donor. The V and J genes are TRBV20-1 and TRBJ2-5; D possibly corresponds to TRBD1 (5 bases). The CDR3 here is CTSPEQGGETQYF. CDR3 nucleotides: TGCACCTCCCCCGAGCAGGGTGGGGAGACCCAGTACTTC.